These 9 T cell receptor beta chains were sequenced from one sample in a study of cytomegalovirus exposure and HLA in healthy donors. The study ran its PCR with 60 Vbeta and 13 Jbeta primers. Generated by immunoSEQ multiplex PCR, the TCRdb table keeps only in-frame clones and is missing some. The table has around 150,000 clones, 68% seen once; the top ten hold 1.3% to 1.5%. Sequencing used PBMCs. The receptors stem from a man aged 50 to 60 in good health and CMV-seronegative.

The gene calls are TRBV5-1 and TRBJ1-3; 7 nucleotides align to TRBD1. V lost 0 bases, J lost 2 bases, and 2 bases stayed unmatched. Germline assignment: CDR1 SGHRS and CDR2 YFSETQ. This CDR3 has 15 amino acids. CDR3: CASSLATGAGNTIYF. CDR3 in DNA: TGCGCCAGCAGCTTGGCCACAGGGGCTGGAAACACCATATATTTT. The full variable domain, its missing parts supplied by reference TRBV5-1 and TRBJ1-3, is KAGVTQTPRYLIKTRGQQVTLSCSPISGHRSVSWYQQTPGQGLQFLFEYFSETQRNKGNFPGRFSGRQFSNSRSEMNVSTLELGDSALYLCASSLATGAGNTIYFGEGSWLTVV.

The chain uses TRBV18 and TRBJ2-3; 9 nucleotides align to TRBD2. The V gene end was trimmed by 6 bases and the J gene end by 2 bases; junction bases not matched to a gene: 9. From germline, CDR1 is KGHSH and CDR2 LQKENI. The CDR3 is made up of 16 amino acids. The CDR3 region has the DNA TGTGCCAGCTCGCCCTATAGCGGGGGTCTCACAGATACGCAGTATTTT. Protein product: CASSPYSGGLTDTQYF.

In its sample, this clone was seen a few times. Here the CDR3 reads CASSPGGYPSSGANVLTF. The CDR3 DNA follows: TGTGCCAGCAGCCCAGGGGGGTACCCGTCCTCTGGGGCCAACGTCCTGACTTTC. The V and J genes are TRBV11-3 and TRBJ2-6; TRBD1 is a possible D gene (7 bases). The CDR3 extends over 18 amino acids. The V gene's germline CDR1 is SGHNT and CDR2 YENEEA. V was clipped by 5 bases and J by 0 bases, with 17 bases between them.

Worth noting for this clone: An end of the junction does not agree with germline; a read error may underlie this. J is TRBJ1-2 and V is TRBV5-4, with 11 bases that match TRBD1. The CDR3 consists of 15 residues. CDR1 is SGHNT and CDR2 is YYREEE in the germline V gene (reference sequence). CDR3 residues: CASSNRDRGNYGYTF. CDR3 coding DNA: TGTGCCAGCAGTAACCGGGACAGGGGGAACTACGGCTACACCTTC.

For this clone: At the DNA level, this CDR3 is encoded by other sequences in the same sample as well. V usage is TRBV7-2 and J usage is TRBJ2-1; D gene ambiguous. Trimming removed 3 bases from V and 0 bases from J, with 3 bases in between. Germline CDR1 SGHTA, CDR2 FQGNSA. CDR3 length: 13 residues. The CDR3: CASSFNSYNEQFF. DNA for the CDR3: TGTGCCAGCAGCTTCAACTCCTACAATGAGCAGTTCTTC.

The chain is built from TRBV11-1 and TRBJ2-7, with 8 bases lining up with TRBD2. The CDR3 runs to 16 residues. Trimming at V came to 5 bases and at J to 5 bases, leaving 14 bases not matched to a gene. Germline V lookup: CDR1 SGHAT, CDR2 FQDESV (reference sequence). For the CDR3, the DNA is TGTGCCAGCAGCCCAAGTTGGGCTAGCGGGCGAAACGAGCAGTACTTC. Protein sequence: CASSPSWASGRNEQYF.

V is TRBV4-1 and J is TRBJ1-5; 7 nucleotides agree with TRBD1. The V gene end was trimmed by 1 base and the J gene end by 1 base; junction bases not matched to a gene: 7. CDR1 and CDR2 (germline): MGHRA, YSYEKL. The CDR3 totals 17 residues. As DNA, the CDR3 is TGCGCCAGCAGCCAAGGTCCGACAGGGATAAGCAATCAGCCCCAGCATTTT. Protein: CASSQGPTGISNQPQHF.

The V call is TRBV28, the J call TRBJ1-3; TRBD1 is a possible D gene (6 bases). This CDR3 comprises 19 residues. V dropped 4 bases and J dropped 7 bases, with 29 bases sitting between them. The V gene's germline CDR1 is MDHEN and CDR2 SYDVKM. For the CDR3, the DNA is TGTGCCAGCAGTTCAGACGACAGGATGGGAGACCCGATAAGTAACACCATATATTTT. Protein product: CASSSDDRMGDPISNTIYF.

In the case of this clone: A read error may produce the germline difference seen at one junction end. The chain joins TRBV20-1 to TRBJ1-2; perhaps TRBD1 as D (6 bases). Germline loops: CDR1 DFQATT, CDR2 SNEGSKA (reference sequence). The CDR3 is 10 residues long. The CDR3 region is CSARETGNFF. The CDR3 DNA reads as TGCAGTGCTAGGGAAACAGGGAATTTCTTC.